The present entry profiles one T cell receptor beta chain with its context. Its antigen is not known. The ends were cut back, 4 bases at V and 8 bases at J, with 12 bases in the middle. Per germline, CDR1 SQVTM and CDR2 ANQGSEA. The CDR3 loop spans 12 amino acids. Sequencing was performed with immunoSEQ multiplex PCR; in TCRdb, only in-frame clones are kept and a portion is missing. The data show 50,000 or so clones, with roughly 86% seen just once and over 0.95% held by the top ten. Described time point: pre-reinfection, 55 to 20 weeks before reinfection detection. The sorted cells went straight to TCR sequencing with no prior in vitro expansion. Donors came from people who inject drugs enrolled in HEPCO, Canada. The sample is drawn from a study of memory CD8 T cells in hepatitis C reinfection. Across the study: Pre-reinfection samples were taken 55 to 20 weeks before detection.

Findings and limits, study-wide: With about 5 donors, public clonotype conclusions could not be definitive.

This sequence originates from a man aged 18 to 29 with hepatitis C virus infection. The chain couples TRBV29-1 to TRBJ2-1; weak D call: TRBD1 (6 bases). The sample taken for sequencing was naive CD8+ T cells sorted from blood. The CDR3 loop reads CSVAQGWDEQFF. CDR3 DNA: TGCAGCGTTGCCCAGGGGTGGGATGAGCAGTTCTTC.